The rows below give T cell receptor beta chains drawn from one sample of a study of blood T cell repertoires in COVID-19. The table came from immunoSEQ multiplex PCR; TCRdb's copy has only in-frame clones and leaves some out. The sample has about 16,000 clones, roughly nine tenths seen once. The sample was peripheral blood. These receptors all stem from a man older than 75 with acute or convalescent COVID-19. The CDR3 runs from the conserved cysteine through the conserved F or W. D genes are given only for firm matches. Size is omitted from some rows. Given values are once, few, many or a class for expanded clones.

j_call,clone_size,d_call,v_call,cdr3_nt,cdr3_aa
TRBJ1-2,NA,NA,TRBV5-6,TGTGCCAGCAGCCCGCTTTCGGTCGAAGGGGCGAATGGCTACACCTTC,CASSPLSVEGANGYTF
TRBJ2-3,NA,TRBD1,TRBV2,TGTGCCAGCACCCGGGACAGGGTGCCAGATACGCAGTATTTT,CASTRDRVPDTQYF
TRBJ2-7,NA,NA,TRBV7-3,TGTGCCAGCAGCTTCGACGGGACCTACGAGCAGTACTTC,CASSFDGTYEQYF
TRBJ1-1,NA,NA,TRBV6-5,TGTGCCAGCAGTTACTCGAGGACTCGCGCTGAAGCTTTCTTT,CASSYSRTRAEAFF
TRBJ2-3,once,TRBD1,TRBV5-4,TGTGCCAGCAGCTTGGGGCAGGGGGCGATCACAGATACGCAGTATTTT,CASSLGQGAITDTQYF
TRBJ2-1,NA,NA,TRBV9,TGTGCCAGCAGCGGAGAGGGAGACCTGGCTAGCGCGACTCGATACCTTTACAATGAGCAGTTCTTC,CASSGEGDLASATRYLYNEQFF
TRBJ1-3,NA,NA,TRBV30,TGTGCCTGGAGTGTGGGCTACTCTGGAAACACCATATATTTT,CAWSVGYSGNTIYF
TRBJ2-7,NA,TRBD2,TRBV5-1,TGCGCCAGCAGCAACCAAGCGGGGACGTCAGGCGAGCAGTACTTC,CASSNQAGTSGEQYF
TRBJ1-1,NA,NA,TRBV21-1,TGTGCCAGCAGCAAAGGAGGAGAGGGTGAAGCTTTCTTT,CASSKGGEGEAFF
TRBJ2-1,once,TRBD2,TRBV11-2,TGTGCCAGCAGCTTATCGGGACTAGCTCATCCCATTGAGCAGTTCTTC,CASSLSGLAHPIEQFF
TRBJ2-1,NA,NA,TRBV14,TGTGCCAGCAGCCAAGATACGGTGATAAATGAGCAGTTCTTC,CASSQDTVINEQFF
TRBJ1-1,NA,TRBD1,TRBV19,TGTGCCAGTATCGGACAGGGGAACACTGAAGCTTTCTTT,CASIGQGNTEAFF
TRBJ2-3,NA,NA,TRBV5-1,TGCGCCAGCAGCGTGACTGGCACAGATACGCAGTATTTT,CASSVTGTDTQYF
TRBJ1-1,NA,NA,TRBV5-1,TGCGCCAGCAGCTTGGGTGGGACACAGATGAACACTGAAGCTTTCTTT,CASSLGGTQMNTEAFF
TRBJ2-7,NA,TRBD2,TRBV5-1,TGCGCCAGCAGCCTAGACTCTCTAGCGGGGGGGTACGAGCAGTACTTC,CASSLDSLAGGYEQYF
TRBJ1-2,NA,NA,TRBV30,TGTGCCTGGACCCAACAAGGTCAGCGTGGCTACACCTTC,CAWTQQGQRGYTF
TRBJ2-7,NA,TRBD2,TRBV14,TGTGCCAGCAGCCAAGATCGAGCGGGGGGCCCCTTCTCCTACGAGCAGTACTTC,CASSQDRAGGPFSYEQYF
TRBJ2-5,NA,NA,TRBV2,TGTGCCAGCAGTGCTGGAGGGACGGGGCCGGAGACCCAGTACTTC,CASSAGGTGPETQYF
TRBJ2-1,NA,TRBD2,TRBV4-2,TGTGCCAGCAGCCAAGAAGGACTAGCGCGAAATGAGCAGTTCTTC,CASSQEGLARNEQFF
TRBJ2-1,NA,NA,TRBV2,TGTGCCAGCAGGGACTCGGTCCACAATGAGCAGTTCTTC,CASRDSVHNEQFF
TRBJ1-1,NA,TRBD1,TRBV6-5,TGTGCCAGCAGACGGACAGGGGACACTGAAGCTTTCTTT,CASRRTGDTEAFF
TRBJ2-1,NA,TRBD2,TRBV30,TGTGCCTGGAGTGTTGGAGCGGGAGGGGATGAGCAGTTCTTC,CAWSVGAGGDEQFF
TRBJ2-3,NA,TRBD2,TRBV12-3/TRBV12-4,TGTGCCAGCAGTCCGACGACTAGCACGCAGTATTTT,CASSPTTSTQYF
TRBJ1-5,NA,NA,TRBV28,TGTGCCAGCAGTTTAATGCCCCAGGGCAATCAGCCCCAGCATTTT,CASSLMPQGNQPQHF
TRBJ2-2,once,NA,TRBV11-2,TGTGCCAGCGGACCCTTGGTTGGGACTTCGCTCACCGGGGAGCTGTTTTTT,CASGPLVGTSLTGELFF
TRBJ1-1,NA,NA,TRBV12-5,TGTGCTAGTGGTTTGGTACGGAGCACTGAAGCTTTCTTT,CASGLVRSTEAFF
TRBJ2-3,NA,NA,TRBV5-4,TGTGCCAGCAGCTTTAGTCCGGGGAGCACAGATACGCAGTATTTT,CASSFSPGSTDTQYF
TRBJ2-3,NA,TRBD2,TRBV6-6,TGTGCCAGCAGTTACAGCGGGGGGGCGGCAGATACGCAGTATTTT,CASSYSGGAADTQYF
TRBJ2-1,NA,NA,TRBV5-8,TGTGCCAGCAGCTTGGACTCTCCGATCAGGAACTCCTACAATGAGCAGTTCTTC,CASSLDSPIRNSYNEQFF
TRBJ1-5,NA,NA,TRBV2,TGTGCCAGCAGTGGACAGAGCAATCAGCCCCAGCATTTT,CASSGQSNQPQHF
TRBJ2-7,NA,NA,TRBV27,TGTGCCAGCAGTTTAATGTTTCCCGGCTACGAGCAGTACTTC,CASSLMFPGYEQYF
TRBJ1-1,NA,NA,TRBV30,TGTGCCTGGCGGGGGGGCGGAATGAACACTGAAGCTTTCTTT,CAWRGGGMNTEAFF
TRBJ1-1,few,NA,TRBV7-3,TGTGCCAGCAGCGCAGGACAGAACACTGAAGCTTTCTTT,CASSAGQNTEAFF
TRBJ1-4,NA,TRBD1,TRBV29-1,TGCAGCGTTTCGGACAGGGAGGCTTCTACTAATGAAAAACTGTTTTTT,CSVSDREASTNEKLFF
TRBJ2-5,NA,NA,TRBV7-8,TGTGCCAGCAGCGGAGGACATCGGGAGACCCAGTACTTC,CASSGGHRETQYF
TRBJ2-7,NA,NA,TRBV10-1,TGCGCCAGCAGCCCGGACAGAGTCCCCTACGAGCAGTACTTC,CASSPDRVPYEQYF
TRBJ2-1,NA,TRBD2,TRBV18,TGTGCCAGCTCACCCTCGTCTGGACTAGGTTCTAATGAGCAGTTCTTC,CASSPSSGLGSNEQFF
TRBJ1-2,NA,NA,TRBV29-1,TGCAGCGTTGAAAGCGACAGCCGGCTGAGCTACACCTTC,CSVESDSRLSYTF
TRBJ1-1,NA,TRBD1,TRBV30,TGTGCCGCGACAGGGGATACTGAAGCTTTCTTT,CAATGDTEAFF
TRBJ1-1,NA,NA,TRBV12-3/TRBV12-4,TGTGCCAGCAGTTTTGGGGGGGGCACTGAAGCTTTCTTT,CASSFGGGTEAFF
TRBJ1-5,NA,TRBD1,TRBV5-1,TGCGCCAGCAGCTGGGGGACAGGGAGCCAGCCCCAGCATTTT,CASSWGTGSQPQHF
TRBJ2-2,NA,NA,TRBV12-1,TGTGCCAGCAGCTTTGCGCTGGTGTTTCTAGCGGGAGGTATAGGGACCGGGGAGCTGTTTTTT,CASSFALVFLAGGIGTGELFF
TRBJ2-7,NA,TRBD1,TRBV19,TGTGCCAGTAGTATTGCCCTCCCTAGACAGGGGCCCTACGAGCAGTACTTC,CASSIALPRQGPYEQYF
TRBJ2-7,NA,NA,TRBV5-1,TGCGCCAGCAGCTTGGACGGCAGCGCAGCCAGTTACGAGCAGTACTTC,CASSLDGSAASYEQYF
TRBJ2-7,NA,TRBD1,TRBV15,TGTGCCACCAGCAGAGATTGGGGCAGGGGGCTTGAGCAGTACTTC,CATSRDWGRGLEQYF
TRBJ2-1,NA,NA,TRBV18,TGTGCCAGCTCGGTTGCTATGCGGCTCAATGAGCAGTTCTTC,CASSVAMRLNEQFF
TRBJ2-4,few,NA,TRBV24-1,TGTGCCACCAGTGATGGTTTAAGTGGGGCGCGGAGAAACATTCAGTACTTC,CATSDGLSGARRNIQYF
TRBJ1-2,NA,TRBD1,TRBV13,TGTGCCAGCAGCTTAAAGGGGGCCAACTATGGCTACACCTTC,CASSLKGANYGYTF
TRBJ2-1,NA,TRBD1,TRBV28,TGTGCCAGCAGCCCCGGACAGGGCAATGAGCAGTTCTTC,CASSPGQGNEQFF
TRBJ2-5,NA,TRBD1,TRBV19,TGTGCCAGTAGTGCCTCCAGGACAGGGGGCGACCAGTACTTC,CASSASRTGGDQYF
TRBJ1-2,NA,NA,TRBV5-4,TGTGCCAGCAGCGGCCTGCAGGGAAACCTAAACTATGGCTACACCTTC,CASSGLQGNLNYGYTF
TRBJ2-2,NA,NA,TRBV2,TGTGCCAGCAGTGATAACGGGGAGCTGTTTTTT,CASSDNGELFF
TRBJ2-3,NA,TRBD2,TRBV18,TGTGCCAGCTCACCTACTAGCGGGGGCACAGATACGCAGTATTTT,CASSPTSGGTDTQYF
TRBJ1-1,NA,NA,TRBV3-1/TRBV3-2,TGTGCCAGCAGCCAACCAGGGTCGAGCACTGAAGCTTTCTTT,CASSQPGSSTEAFF
TRBJ2-7,NA,TRBD1,TRBV5-4,TGTGCCAGCAGTCTTGGACAGGTCGGATCCTACGAGCAGTACTTC,CASSLGQVGSYEQYF